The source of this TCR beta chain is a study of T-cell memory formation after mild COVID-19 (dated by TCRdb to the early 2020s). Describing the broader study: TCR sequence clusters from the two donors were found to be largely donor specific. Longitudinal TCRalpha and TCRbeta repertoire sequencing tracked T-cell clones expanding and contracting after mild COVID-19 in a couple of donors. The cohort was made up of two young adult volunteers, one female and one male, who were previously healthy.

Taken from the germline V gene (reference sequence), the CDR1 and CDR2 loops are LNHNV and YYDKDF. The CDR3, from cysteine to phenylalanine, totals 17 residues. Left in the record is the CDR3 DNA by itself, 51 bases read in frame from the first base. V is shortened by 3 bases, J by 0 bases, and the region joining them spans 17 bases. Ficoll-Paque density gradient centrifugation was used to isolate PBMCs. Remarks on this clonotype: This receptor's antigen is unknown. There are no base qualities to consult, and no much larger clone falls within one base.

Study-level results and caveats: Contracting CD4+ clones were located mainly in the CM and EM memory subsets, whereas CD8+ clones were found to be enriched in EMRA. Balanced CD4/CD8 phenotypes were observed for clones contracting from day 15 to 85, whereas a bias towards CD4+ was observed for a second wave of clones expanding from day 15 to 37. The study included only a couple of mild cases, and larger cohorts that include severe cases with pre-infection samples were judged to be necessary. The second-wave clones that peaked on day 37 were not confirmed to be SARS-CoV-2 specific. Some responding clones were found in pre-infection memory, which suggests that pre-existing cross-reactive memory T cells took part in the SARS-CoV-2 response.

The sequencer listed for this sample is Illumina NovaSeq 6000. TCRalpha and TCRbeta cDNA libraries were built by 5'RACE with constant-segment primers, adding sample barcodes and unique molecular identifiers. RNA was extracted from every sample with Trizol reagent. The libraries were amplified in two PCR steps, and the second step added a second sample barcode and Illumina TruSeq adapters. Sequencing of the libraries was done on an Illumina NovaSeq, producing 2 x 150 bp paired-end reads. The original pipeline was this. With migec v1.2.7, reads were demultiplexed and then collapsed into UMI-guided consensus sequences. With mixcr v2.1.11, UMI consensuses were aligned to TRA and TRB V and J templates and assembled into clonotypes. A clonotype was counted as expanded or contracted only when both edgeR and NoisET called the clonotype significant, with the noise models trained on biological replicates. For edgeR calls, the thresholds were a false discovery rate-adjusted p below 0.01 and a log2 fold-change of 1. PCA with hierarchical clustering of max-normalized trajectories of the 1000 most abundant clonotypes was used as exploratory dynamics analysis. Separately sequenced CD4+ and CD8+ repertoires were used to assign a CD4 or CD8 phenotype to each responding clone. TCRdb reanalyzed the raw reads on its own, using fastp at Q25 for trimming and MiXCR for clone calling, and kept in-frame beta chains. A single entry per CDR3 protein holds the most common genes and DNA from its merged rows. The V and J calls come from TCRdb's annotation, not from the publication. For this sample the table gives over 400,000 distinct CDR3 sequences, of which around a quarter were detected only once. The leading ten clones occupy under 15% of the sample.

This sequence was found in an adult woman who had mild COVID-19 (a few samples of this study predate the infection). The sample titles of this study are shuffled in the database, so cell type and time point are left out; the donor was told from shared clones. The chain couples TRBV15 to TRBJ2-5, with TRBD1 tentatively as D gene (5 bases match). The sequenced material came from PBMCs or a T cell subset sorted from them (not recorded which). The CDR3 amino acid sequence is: CATSSPPTDLYQETQYF. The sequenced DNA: TGTGCCACCAGCAGCCCGCCGACAGACTTGTACCAAGAGACCCAGTACTTC.